This T cell receptor beta chain came from a study of T cells expressing NK-cell markers. As for the study in general: Seven donors tested HCMV-seropositive and one tested seronegative among the eight sequenced. Study outcomes and limitations: Questions lingered over whether expanded NKG2C+ T cell clones were HCMV-specific.

Regarding this clonotype: Its antigen remains unknown.

For each CDR3 protein, TCRdb gives one entry from its re-call of the 5' RACE reads, without DNA. The table lists about 180,000 distinct CDR3 sequences. Germline CDR1 and CDR2: SNHLY and FYNNEI. The CDR3 consists of 13 residues. This clonotype originated in a woman aged 18-70 years in good health. J is TRBJ1-1 and V is TRBV2; TCRdb names TRBD1, which stays unverified in the absence of DNA. The sequenced material came from blood T cells: a sorted CD56 or NKG2C T cell subset, CD4+ or CD8+ T cells, or bulk PBMC T cells (not recorded which). The CDR3 reads CASKTSGVTEAFF.